This TCR beta chain was captured by sequencing in a study of CD8 T cells in ankylosing spondylitis. Notes on this clonotype: Its antigen remains unidentified.

Study-level points and caveats: Clones tied to disease were said to be significantly enriched in matched ankylosing spondylitis synovial fluid. A TCR beta motif of about eight highly homologous variants appeared characteristic of ankylosing spondylitis blood.

TCRdb re-derived calls from the 5' RACE reads in MiXCR, one entry per CDR3 protein. Of 350,000 to 400,000 distinct CDR3 sequences in the sample, 20% to 25% are singletons; the top ten hold under 15%. The V end was cut by 0 bases, the J end by 6 bases, with 9 bases between. This CDR3 region has 14 residues. Germline V gene sequence: CDR1 LGHDT, CDR2 YNNKEL (reference sequence). V usage is TRBV3-1 and J usage is TRBJ2-1; maybe TRBD2 (6 bases). This clonotype originated in a male donor with ankylosing spondylitis or in good health (not recorded which). The specimen sequenced was blood, either unsorted or a sorted T cell fraction (not recorded which). The CDR3 region has the DNA TGTGCCAGCAGCCAAGAAGGAGGGGTCAATGAGCAGTTCTTC. It codes for CASSQEGGVNEQFF.